These T cell receptor beta chains were read from a single sample in a study of blood T cell repertoires in COVID-19. Here immunoSEQ multiplex PCR was the method, and the copy in TCRdb shows in-frame clones only, minus some. In the table there are about 210,000 clones, about 87% of which are singletons. Sequencing used peripheral blood. The receptors derive from a man aged 60-69 years with acute or convalescent COVID-19. Both conserved end residues are trimmed from each CDR3.

TRBV13	TRBJ2-7	ASSPRSWAMIYEQY
TRBV19	TRBJ2-5	ATVGQGKETQY
TRBV4-3	TRBJ2-2	ASSQATGGTGELF
TRBV5-1	TRBJ1-6	ASSREGGSNSPLH
TRBV5-4	TRBJ2-1	ATAGSGSQRGGIDEQF
TRBV19	TRBJ1-4	ASSRQGADEKLF
TRBV28	TRBJ2-1	ASSLWAPGLAGDNEQF
TRBV5-6	TRBJ2-1	ASSLNRPGRTSGNEQF
TRBV6-5	TRBJ2-7	ASRNQGLYEQY
TRBV6-2/TRBV6-3	TRBJ2-1	ASSDPGLAGDNNEQF
TRBV5-4	TRBJ2-1	ASSLVQGASNEQF
TRBV7-9	TRBJ1-5	ASSSYLNADSQNQPQH
TRBV7-9	TRBJ1-4	ASSPQAGLGEKLF
TRBV19	TRBJ1-5	ASSPEAGTSNQPQH
TRBV6-5	TRBJ2-1	ASSSGLDRNEQF
TRBV5-4	TRBJ2-1	ASSLGGTTLTIEQF
TRBV15	TRBJ2-7	ATSSNRGGTAAYEQY
TRBV5-1	TRBJ2-7	ASSSVSGGLTYEQY
TRBV7-8	TRBJ2-5	ASSPRPGQGVDQY
TRBV9	TRBJ2-3	ASGQGPPDTQY
TRBV5-7	TRBJ2-2	ASDRQGQITNTGELF
TRBV6-1	TRBJ2-3	ASSEAGRGDTQY
TRBV2	TRBJ2-5	ASSEVDRVEGETQY
TRBV3-1/TRBV3-2	TRBJ2-7	ASSQDTYQQY
TRBV9	TRBJ2-5	ASSQTSGGRGTQY